The rows below give T cell receptor beta chains drawn from one sample of a study of blood T cell repertoires in COVID-19. Assay used: immunoSEQ multiplex PCR; TCRdb lists only in-frame clones, some missing. The sample shows about 150,000 clones, about 80% of them seen only once. Sequenced input: PBMCs or T cells enriched from blood (not recorded which). The receptors were gathered from a woman between 45 and 60 years old who had recovered from COVID-19. Both conserved end residues are part of each CDR3. A D gene is named only where the DNA matches it firmly. Expanded clones get a size class; other rows say once, few or many, or leave the size out.

d_call	clone_size	j_call	v_call	cdr3_aa	cdr3_nt
.	.	TRBJ1-1	TRBV5-5	CASSLGFANEAFF	TGTGCCAGCAGCTTGGGTTTCGCGAATGAAGCTTTCTTT
.	.	TRBJ1-5	TRBV28	CASSFGQGYQPQHF	TGTGCCAGCAGTTTTGGGCAGGGCTATCAGCCCCAGCATTTT
TRBD2	.	TRBJ2-1	TRBV7-8	CASSPRLAEQFF	TGTGCCAGCAGCCCTAGACTAGCGGAGCAGTTCTTC
TRBD1	few	TRBJ1-1	TRBV7-9	CASSPWDRLNTEAFF	TGTGCCAGCAGCCCTTGGGACAGATTGAACACTGAAGCTTTCTTT
TRBD1	.	TRBJ1-4	TRBV19	CASKEDRASEKLFF	TGTGCCAGTAAAGAGGACAGGGCCTCTGAAAAACTGTTTTTT
TRBD1	once	TRBJ2-3	TRBV3-1/TRBV3-2	CASRGQGSTDTQYF	TGTGCCAGCCGGGGACAGGGGTCCACAGATACGCAGTATTTT
TRBD2	.	TRBJ2-1	TRBV7-8	CASSLVGGGVYNEQFF	TGTGCCAGCAGCTTAGTAGGCGGGGGGGTTTACAATGAGCAGTTCTTC
.	.	TRBJ2-7	TRBV20-1	CSASPGDEQYF	TGCAGTGCTAGTCCCGGGGACGAGCAGTACTTC
TRBD1	.	TRBJ1-4	TRBV28	CASSSPGTGLEKLFF	TGTGCCAGCAGTTCGCCGGGGACAGGGTTGGAAAAACTGTTTTTT
.	once	TRBJ1-1	TRBV11-2	CASSLGHATGEATEAFF	TGTGCCAGCAGCTTAGGGCACGCGACAGGTGAGGCCACTGAAGCTTTCTTT
TRBD1	.	TRBJ1-6	TRBV5-5	CASTERQGRGSPLHF	TGTGCCAGCACCGAGAGACAGGGGAGGGGTTCACCCCTCCACTTT
.	few	TRBJ1-2	TRBV14	CASSQPQGLGGYTF	TGTGCCAGCAGCCAACCTCAGGGTCTTGGCGGCTACACCTTC
.	.	TRBJ1-4	TRBV18	CASSPREDYNEKLFF	TGTGCCAGCTCACCAAGGGAGGATTATAATGAAAAACTGTTTTTT
TRBD1	.	TRBJ1-6	TRBV28	CASSLRYRDRVNSPLHF	TGTGCCAGCAGTTTACGTTACCGGGACAGGGTTAATTCACCCCTCCACTTT
TRBD2	.	TRBJ2-5	TRBV7-3	CASSPTGGAWETQYF	TGTGCCAGCAGCCCGACCGGGGGGGCGTGGGAGACCCAGTACTTC
.	few	TRBJ1-1	TRBV7-2	CASSVGAATEAFF	TGTGCCAGCAGCGTAGGGGCTGCCACTGAAGCTTTCTTT
TRBD2	.	TRBJ2-3	TRBV5-1	CASHPGGVVDTQYF	TGCGCCAGCCACCCTGGGGGGGTTGTAGATACGCAGTATTTT